This T cell receptor (beta chain) was profiled in a study of OX40 agonist ivuxolimab in advanced cancers. Study at large: The dose-escalation cohort was about 86% male, with a mean age of approximately 61 years, ranging about 23 to 79. Three dose-escalation patients had partial responses: one with hepatocellular carcinoma and two with cutaneous melanoma. Previous treatment with anti-PD-1, anti-PD-L1 or anti-CTLA-4 therapy was allowed; 40% had received some. General study findings and limits: CD4+ and CD8+ blood T cells expanded clonally by week 6 at 0.1 to 3.0 mg/kg.

Germline V gene data show CDR1 as MNHNY and CDR2 as SVGAGI (reference sequence). CDR3 length: 15 amino acids. V lost 1 base and J 2 bases, leaving 11 bases between the germline ends. With respect to this clone: As yet, its antigen is unknown.

Only in-frame clones appear in the TCRdb table, and some are missing; sequencing was by immunoSEQ multiplex PCR. The sample carries around 90,000 clones, around 90% recorded once. The chain employs TRBV6-6 and TRBJ1-1; D is undetermined. This sample comprised CD4+ or CD8+ T cells sorted from blood, obtained in a trial of the OX40 agonist ivuxolimab. The receptor was derived from an adult with an advanced solid tumor such as melanoma, head and neck, liver or kidney cancer. For the CDR3, the DNA is TGTGCCAGCAGTTACTTGGTGACAAAAAACACTGAAGCTTTCTTT. Its translation is CASSYLVTKNTEAFF.